A selection of T cell receptor beta chains follows, all from one sample in a study of cytomegalovirus exposure and HLA in healthy donors. Data came from immunoSEQ multiplex PCR; TCRdb stores just in-frame clones and leaves some out. The sample lists approximately 150,000 clones, 78% occurring once. Material: PBMCs. The receptors here all came from a female donor in good health and CMV-seronegative. The CDR3 runs from the conserved cysteine through the conserved F or W. The order of the fields is D gene, J gene, V gene, clone size, CDR3 DNA, CDR3 protein. A D gene is named only where the DNA matches it firmly. Part of the rows lack a size; the others show once, few, many or a class for expanded clones.

TRBD1,TRBJ1-5,TRBV29-1,few,TGCAGCGTGGGGACAGGGTTTGGAGATCAGCCCCAGCATTTT,CSVGTGFGDQPQHF
NA,TRBJ1-2,TRBV5-1,few,TGCGCCAGCAGCCAGGACCCAGGGGATAACTATGGCTACACCTTC,CASSQDPGDNYGYTF
NA,TRBJ2-2,TRBV19,NA,TGTGCCAGTAGTATAGTCGGGAGCACCGGGGAGCTGTTTTTT,CASSIVGSTGELFF
TRBD1,TRBJ2-7,TRBV5-5,NA,TGTGCCAGCAGCTTAAGGGACAGGGGTTTGGAGCAGTACTTC,CASSLRDRGLEQYF
NA,TRBJ2-1,TRBV14,NA,TGTGCCAGCAGCCAAGTTCGGGGACTTACTGAGCAGTTCTTC,CASSQVRGLTEQFF
TRBD1,TRBJ1-4,TRBV7-9,NA,TGTGCCAGCAGCTTCAACAGGGGAACTAATGAAAAACTGTTTTTT,CASSFNRGTNEKLFF
TRBD1,TRBJ2-3,TRBV28,NA,TGTGCCAGCATTGGGACAGGGAGGCTGTCGGATACGCAGTATTTT,CASIGTGRLSDTQYF
TRBD1,TRBJ2-7,TRBV6-5,NA,TGTGCCAGCAGTTACTCCGGGACAGGGGTGGCGGAGCAGTACTTC,CASSYSGTGVAEQYF
TRBD1,TRBJ1-2,TRBV4-2,NA,TGTGCCAGCAGCACTCGGACAGGGGAGGACTATGGCTACACCTTC,CASSTRTGEDYGYTF
TRBD2,TRBJ2-5,TRBV5-6,few,TGTGCCAGCAGCTTCGGGACTAGCGGTACTCAAGAGACCCAGTACTTC,CASSFGTSGTQETQYF
NA,TRBJ1-2,TRBV2,NA,TGTGCCAGTCGACAGTACATTAACTATGGCTACCCCTTC,CASRQYINYGYPF
NA,TRBJ2-6,TRBV5-6,NA,TGTGCCAGCAGCTTATTAGCCGGGACTTTCACCGGGGCCAACGTCCTGACTTTC,CASSLLAGTFTGANVLTF
TRBD2,TRBJ2-3,TRBV28,NA,TGTGCCAGCAGTTCCTTGACTAGCGGGGGCACAGATACGCAGTATTTT,CASSSLTSGGTDTQYF
TRBD2,TRBJ2-3,TRBV5-1,NA,TGCGCCAGCAGCTCGAGGACTAGCGGGGGGAGCATAGATACGCAGTATTTT,CASSSRTSGGSIDTQYF
NA,TRBJ1-5,TRBV30,NA,TGTGCCTGGGGCGGGCCTAGCAATCAGCCCCAGCATTTT,CAWGGPSNQPQHF
TRBD2,TRBJ2-2,TRBV10-2,NA,TGCGCCAGCAGTGGTCTAGCGGGAGCCACCGGGGAGCTGTTTTTT,CASSGLAGATGELFF
TRBD1,TRBJ2-1,TRBV27,NA,TGTGCCAGCAGTTTAAGGGACAGGGTCCGCTACAATGAGCAGTTCTTC,CASSLRDRVRYNEQFF
TRBD2,TRBJ2-7,TRBV6-5,NA,TGTGCCAGCGGGGGGGTACCCTACGAGCAGTACTTC,CASGGVPYEQYF
NA,TRBJ1-2,TRBV6-5,NA,TGTGCCAGCAGTTCCAGGGGAGGGTATGGCTACACCTTC,CASSSRGGYGYTF
NA,TRBJ1-2,TRBV5-4,NA,TGTGCCAGCAGCTTGGAGGAGGGATATGGCTACACCTTC,CASSLEEGYGYTF
TRBD1,TRBJ2-1,TRBV29-1,NA,TGCAGCGTTGAAGTGACAGGGACGTACAATGAGCAGTTCTTC,CSVEVTGTYNEQFF
NA,TRBJ2-7,TRBV29-1,NA,TGCAGCGTTAGACCGACTGGAACCTACGAGCAGTACTTC,CSVRPTGTYEQYF
TRBD2,TRBJ2-2,TRBV5-1,NA,TGCGCCAGCAGCTCGGGACTAGCGAACACCGGGGAGCTGTTTTTT,CASSSGLANTGELFF
TRBD1,TRBJ2-7,TRBV5-1,NA,TGCGCCAGCAGCTTACAGGGGGCTAGCTCCTACGAGCAGTACTTC,CASSLQGASSYEQYF
NA,TRBJ1-1,TRBV19,NA,TGTGCCAGTACCAAGGTAGCGGACACTGAAGCTTTCTTT,CASTKVADTEAFF
NA,TRBJ1-1,TRBV4-2,NA,TGTGCCAGCAGCCAAGAGATTATCGCACAGCCCCTAAACATTCGCATGAACACTGAAGCTTTCTTT,CASSQEIIAQPLNIRMNTEAFF
TRBD1,TRBJ1-3,TRBV6-1,few,TGTGCCAGCAGAGAAGGACAGGGGCGAGGAAACACCATATATTTT,CASREGQGRGNTIYF
TRBD1,TRBJ2-7,TRBV10-3,NA,TGTGCCATCAAGGACAGGAGGTCCTACGAGCAGTACTTC,CAIKDRRSYEQYF
TRBD2,TRBJ2-1,TRBV19,NA,TGTGCCAGTAGTAGATATTCGGGACTAGCGGGAGGTGAGCAGTTCTTC,CASSRYSGLAGGEQFF
TRBD2,TRBJ2-3,TRBV7-6,few,TGTGCCAGCAGCTTAGTCCCGCGGGGGTACACAGATACGCAGTATTTT,CASSLVPRGYTDTQYF